This T cell receptor (beta chain) was identified in a study of ipilimumab plus nivolumab after autologous stem cell transplantation. Regarding this clone: Additional DNA sequences in this sample encode the identical CDR3.

The table came from immunoSEQ multiplex PCR; TCRdb's copy has only in-frame clones and leaves some out. The sample lists over 10,000 clones, about 74% seen once, with about 10% in the top ten. Germline CDR1 and CDR2: SGHDN and FVKESK. V was pared by 8 bases and J by 7 bases, with 20 bases between. The CDR3 totals 15 residues. The chain has TRBV14 and TRBJ2-2, with a tentative D call TRBD1 (7 bases). The sequence was obtained from a male donor with multiple myeloma. Sequences were derived from PBMCs, sampled in a trial of ipilimumab plus nivolumab as post-transplant consolidation. The CDR3 loop reads CASERAGGYDGELFF. For the CDR3, the DNA is TGTGCCAGCGAGCGGGCAGGGGGTTACGACGGGGAGCTGTTTTTT. Looking up the rest from reference TRBV14 and TRBJ2-2 gives the full variable domain: EAGVTQFPSHSVIEKGQTVTLRCDPISGHDNLYWYRRVMGKEIKFLLHFVKESKQDESGMPNNRFLAERTGGTYSTLKVQPAELEDSGVYFCASERAGGYDGELFFGEGSRLTVL.